The 3 T cell receptor beta chains below come from one sample, sequenced in a study of CD8+ T cells in alopecia areata. RNA was isolated and reverse transcribed to cDNA, the sequencing template. The method was immunoSEQ multiplex PCR; TCRdb's version includes in-frame clones alone and lacks a portion of them. The table records 12,000 or so clones, 45% to 70% of them present only once. Specimens obtained from alopecia areata patients comprised lesional scalp punch biopsies and peripheral blood. The sample was skin. Receptors originate from a human donor with alopecia areata.

The rearrangement uses TRBV5-6 and TRBJ2-3, with TRBD2 as a possible D gene (6 bases). The V end was cut by 4 bases, the J end by 0 bases, with 15 bases between. Germline CDR1 reads SGHDT; CDR2 reads YYEEEE. The CDR3 runs 16 residues. As DNA, the CDR3 is TGTGCCAGCAGCCAAGACGGGGGAGGCAGCACAGATACGCAGTATTTT. Translating gives CASSQDGGGSTDTQYF.

J is TRBJ2-5 and V is TRBV7-9; no clear D gene. Trimming pared 5 bases from V and 1 base from J, leaving 5 bases between. This CDR3 spans 12 amino acids. Germline CDR1 is SEHNR and CDR2 is FQNEAQ (reference sequence). This CDR3 is CASSVAQETQYF. CDR3 bases: TGTGCCAGCAGCGTGGCCCAAGAGACCCAGTACTTC.

This clone turned up a few times. The chain recombines TRBV19 with TRBJ2-5; 7 nucleotides line up with TRBD2. The CDR3 has 15 residues. With V trimmed by 5 bases and J by 5 bases, 11 bases remained unmatched. CDR1 LNHDA and CDR2 SQIVND come from the germline V gene (reference sequence). CDR3 region: CASSSQGGPDETQYF. The CDR3 DNA sequence: TGTGCCAGTAGTTCTCAGGGAGGGCCTGATGAGACCCAGTACTTC.